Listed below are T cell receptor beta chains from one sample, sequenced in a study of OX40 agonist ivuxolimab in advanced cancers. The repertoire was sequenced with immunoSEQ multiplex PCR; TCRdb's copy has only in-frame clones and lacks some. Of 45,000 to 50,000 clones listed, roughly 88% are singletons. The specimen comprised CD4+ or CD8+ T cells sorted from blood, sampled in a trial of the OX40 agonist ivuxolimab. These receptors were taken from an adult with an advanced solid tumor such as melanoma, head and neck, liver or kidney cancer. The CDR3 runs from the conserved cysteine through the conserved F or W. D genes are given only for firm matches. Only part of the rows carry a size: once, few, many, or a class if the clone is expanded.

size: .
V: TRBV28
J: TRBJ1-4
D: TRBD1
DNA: TGTGCCAGCAGTTTATATGTAGGGGGCTATAATGAAAAACTGTTTTTT
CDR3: CASSLYVGGYNEKLFF

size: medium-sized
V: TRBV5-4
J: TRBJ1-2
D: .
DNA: TGTGCCAGCAGCATTACAGGGTGGTACACCTTC
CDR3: CASSITGWYTF

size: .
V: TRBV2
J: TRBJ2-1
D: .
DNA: TGTGCCAGTTTAGCAGGCTCCTACAATGAGCAGTTCTTC
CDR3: CASLAGSYNEQFF

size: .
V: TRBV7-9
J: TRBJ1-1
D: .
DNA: TGTGCCACCTTATCTCCCAGCACTGAAGCTTTCTTT
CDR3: CATLSPSTEAFF

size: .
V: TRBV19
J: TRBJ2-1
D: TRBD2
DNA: TGTGCCAGTAGTAACTGGACTAGCGGGAGACGATCCTACAATGAGCAGTTCTTC
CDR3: CASSNWTSGRRSYNEQFF

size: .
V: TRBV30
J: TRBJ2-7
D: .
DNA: TGTGCCTGGAGTGATACGGGATCATTAAGGGACGAGCAGTACTTC
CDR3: CAWSDTGSLRDEQYF

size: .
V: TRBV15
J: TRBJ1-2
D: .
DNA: TGTGCCACCAGCAGAGATCAACTGCTGGAAGAGCGAACGGATGGCTACACCTTC
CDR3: CATSRDQLLEERTDGYTF

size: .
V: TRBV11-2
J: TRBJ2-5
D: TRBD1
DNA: TGTGCCAGCAGCTTAGTGGCGGCAGGGGGCTCGAGAGAGACCCAGTACTTC
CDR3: CASSLVAAGGSRETQYF

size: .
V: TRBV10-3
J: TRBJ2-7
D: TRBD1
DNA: TGTGCCATCAGTTCCGGGACAGACTCCTACGAGCAGTACTTC
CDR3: CAISSGTDSYEQYF

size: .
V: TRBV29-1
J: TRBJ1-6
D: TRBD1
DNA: TGCAGCATCCGACAGGGGACGAGTTCACCCCTCCACTTT
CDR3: CSIRQGTSSPLHF

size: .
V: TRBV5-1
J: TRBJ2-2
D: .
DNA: TGCGCCAGCAGCTTGGGTTCCGGGGAGCTGTTTTTT
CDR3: CASSLGSGELFF

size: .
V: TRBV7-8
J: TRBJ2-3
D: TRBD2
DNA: TGTGCCAGCAGCCTACCGGGACTAGGACCCGCAGATACGCAGTATTTT
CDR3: CASSLPGLGPADTQYF

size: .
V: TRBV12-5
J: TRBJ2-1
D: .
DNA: TGTGCTAGTGGTTTGGTACCGGACGTTTACAATGAGCAGTTCTTC
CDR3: CASGLVPDVYNEQFF

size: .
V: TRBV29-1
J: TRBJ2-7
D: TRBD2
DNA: TGCAGCGCTCGGGGCCGGGGGGTGGAAAGTCCAACCTACGAGCAGTACTTC
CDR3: CSARGRGVESPTYEQYF

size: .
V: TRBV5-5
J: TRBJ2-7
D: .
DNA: TGTGCCAGCAGCTGGGGTGTGGGAGTCGTTTACGAGCAGTACTTC
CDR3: CASSWGVGVVYEQYF

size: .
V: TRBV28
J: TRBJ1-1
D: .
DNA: TGTGCCAGCAGTTTCCAAGGGGGAACTGAAGCTTTCTTT
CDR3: CASSFQGGTEAFF

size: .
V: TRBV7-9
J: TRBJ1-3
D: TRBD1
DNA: TGTGCCAGCAGCTTAGTTCTAGGGGGCGCAGGAAACACCATATATTTT
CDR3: CASSLVLGGAGNTIYF

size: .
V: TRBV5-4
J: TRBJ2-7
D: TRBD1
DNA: TGTGCCAGCAGCTTGGGACAGGGGTACTACGAGCAGTACTTC
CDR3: CASSLGQGYYEQYF

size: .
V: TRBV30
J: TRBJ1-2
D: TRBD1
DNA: TGTGCCTGGAGAAACGTAGGACAGGGGGTTGGTGGCTACACCTTC
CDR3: CAWRNVGQGVGGYTF

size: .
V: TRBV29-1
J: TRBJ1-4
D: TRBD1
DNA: TGCAGCGTTGACATACCGGGACAGGGGGAAAAACTGTTTTTT
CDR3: CSVDIPGQGEKLFF

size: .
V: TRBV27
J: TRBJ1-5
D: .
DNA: TGTGCCAGCAGTTGGGGGGGTAATCAGCCCCAGCATTTT
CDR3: CASSWGGNQPQHF

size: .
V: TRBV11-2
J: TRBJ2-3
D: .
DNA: TGTGCCAGCAGCGTCACAGATACGCAGTATTTT
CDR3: CASSVTDTQYF

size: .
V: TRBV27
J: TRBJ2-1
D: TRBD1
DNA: TGTGCCAGCAGTTTATCGAGACAGGGCCTCTACAATGAGCAGTTCTTC
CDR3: CASSLSRQGLYNEQFF

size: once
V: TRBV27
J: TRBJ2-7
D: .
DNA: TGTGCCAGCAGCCAGGACGAACGGATCTTATACGAGCAGTACTTC
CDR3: CASSQDERILYEQYF

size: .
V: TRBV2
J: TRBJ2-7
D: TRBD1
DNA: TGTGCCAGCTACCGTAGACAGGGCAAAATCTACGAGCAGTACTTC
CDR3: CASYRRQGKIYEQYF

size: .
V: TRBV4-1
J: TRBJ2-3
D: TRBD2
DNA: TGCGCCAGCAGCCCTAGCGGCTTCACAGATACGCAGTATTTT
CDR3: CASSPSGFTDTQYF

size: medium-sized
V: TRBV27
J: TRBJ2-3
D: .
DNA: TGTGCCAGCAGTTCATATCAGGGTTCTACAGATACGCAGTATTTT
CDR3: CASSSYQGSTDTQYF

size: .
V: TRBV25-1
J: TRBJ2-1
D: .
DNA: TGTGCCAGCAGTGAAGACGGGAATGAGCAGTTCTTC
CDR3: CASSEDGNEQFF

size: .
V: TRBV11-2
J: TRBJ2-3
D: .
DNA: TGTGCCAGCAGCAAGGGGGGCCCAACAGATACGCAGTATTTT
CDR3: CASSKGGPTDTQYF

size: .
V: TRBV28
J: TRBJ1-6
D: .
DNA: TGTGCCAGCAGGGGGAACGCCCGTAGGTATAATTCACCCCTCCACTTT
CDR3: CASRGNARRYNSPLHF

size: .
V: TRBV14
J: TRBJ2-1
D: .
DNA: TGTGCCAGCAGCCAAGATTCCTCGGGCGCATACAATGAGCAGTTCTTC
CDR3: CASSQDSSGAYNEQFF

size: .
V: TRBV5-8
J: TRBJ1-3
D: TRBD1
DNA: TGTGCCAGCAGTCGAAACAGGGGGCAAGGTGGAAACACCATATATTTT
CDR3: CASSRNRGQGGNTIYF

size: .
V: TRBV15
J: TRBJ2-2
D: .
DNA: TGTGCCACCAGCAGAGATCGGTCAGGCGTAGGATTGAACACCGGGGAGCTGTTTTTT
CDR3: CATSRDRSGVGLNTGELFF

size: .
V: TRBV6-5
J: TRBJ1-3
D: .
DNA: TGTGCCAGCATGCCCCCGGGCTCTGGAAACACCATATATTTT
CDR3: CASMPPGSGNTIYF

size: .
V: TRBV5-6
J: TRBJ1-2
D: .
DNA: TGTGCCAGCAGCTTGAGTACCCCCCGGGATGGCTACACCTTC
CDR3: CASSLSTPRDGYTF

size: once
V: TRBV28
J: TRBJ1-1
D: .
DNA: TGTGCCAGCAGCCCCATTTGGGCCAGGGACACTGAAGCTTTCTTT
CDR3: CASSPIWARDTEAFF

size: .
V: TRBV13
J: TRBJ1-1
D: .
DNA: TGTGCCAGCAGCTTAAGGATGAACACTGAAGCTTTCTTT
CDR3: CASSLRMNTEAFF

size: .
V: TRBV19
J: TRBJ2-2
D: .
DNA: TGTGCCAGTAGTATAGGAACAGGGATGAACACCGGGGAGCTGTTTTTT
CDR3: CASSIGTGMNTGELFF

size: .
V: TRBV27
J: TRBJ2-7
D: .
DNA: TGTGCCAGCAGTTTTGTGGGGGGTGAGCAGTACTTC
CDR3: CASSFVGGEQYF

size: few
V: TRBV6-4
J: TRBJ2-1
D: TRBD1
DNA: TGTGCCAGCAGTGAGGCCGGGACAGGGTGGAATGAGCAGTTCTTC
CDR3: CASSEAGTGWNEQFF

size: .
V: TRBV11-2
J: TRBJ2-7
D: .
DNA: TGTGCCAGCAGCTTCGGAGCTTCCTACGAGCAGTACTTC
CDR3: CASSFGASYEQYF

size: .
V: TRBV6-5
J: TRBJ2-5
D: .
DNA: TGTGCCAGCAGGGGTTGGGACGGGAGACAAGAGACCCAGTACTTC
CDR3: CASRGWDGRQETQYF

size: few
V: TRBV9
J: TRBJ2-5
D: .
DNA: TGTGCCAGCAGCGTACAGGACGGACAAGAGACCCAGTACTTC
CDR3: CASSVQDGQETQYF

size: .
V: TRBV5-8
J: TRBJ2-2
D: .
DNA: TGTGCCAGCAGCTTAGGTAGCGCGAGCACCGGGGAGCTGTTTTTT
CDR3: CASSLGSASTGELFF

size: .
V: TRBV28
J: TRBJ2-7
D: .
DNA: TGTGCCAGCAGTTTAGTAGGGTTGGGGTCCTACGAGCAGTACTTC
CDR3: CASSLVGLGSYEQYF

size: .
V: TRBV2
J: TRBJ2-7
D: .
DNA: TGTGCCAGCAGTGCGCCTGACAGGATTAATTACGAGCAGTACTTC
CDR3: CASSAPDRINYEQYF

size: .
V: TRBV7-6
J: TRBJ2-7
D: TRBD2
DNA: TGTGCCAGCAGCCCCGGACTAGCGGCAACTTCGCTAACCTACGAGCAGTACTTC
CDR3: CASSPGLAATSLTYEQYF

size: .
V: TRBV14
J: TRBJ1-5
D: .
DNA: TGTGCCAGCAGCCAAGATGGGGGAGACAGAATCATCTATAGCAATCAGCCCCAGCATTTT
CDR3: CASSQDGGDRIIYSNQPQHF

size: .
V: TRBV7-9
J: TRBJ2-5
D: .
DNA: TGTGCCAGCAGCTCCACAGGGTCCCAAGAGACCCAGTACTTC
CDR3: CASSSTGSQETQYF

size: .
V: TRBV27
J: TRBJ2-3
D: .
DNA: TGTGCCAGCAGTTTATTGATCACAGATACGCAGTATTTT
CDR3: CASSLLITDTQYF

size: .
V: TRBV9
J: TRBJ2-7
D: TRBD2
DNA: TGTGCCAGCAGCGGGGGACTAGCGGGGGCCTCCTACGAGCAGTACTTC
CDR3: CASSGGLAGASYEQYF

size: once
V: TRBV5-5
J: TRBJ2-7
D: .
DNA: TGTGCCAGCAGCTTACGGGCGACCTACGAGCAGTACTTC
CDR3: CASSLRATYEQYF

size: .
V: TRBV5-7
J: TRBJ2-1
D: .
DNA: TGTGCCAGCAGCTTGAAGGAGCCGGAACGAATAGGGTCCTACAATGAGCAGTTCTTC
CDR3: CASSLKEPERIGSYNEQFF

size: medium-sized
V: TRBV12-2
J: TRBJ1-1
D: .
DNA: TGTGCAAGTCGTAACGGCTGGAACACTGAAGCTTTCTTT
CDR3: CASRNGWNTEAFF

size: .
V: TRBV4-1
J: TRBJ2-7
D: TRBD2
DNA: TGCGCCAGCAGCCAATCAAGGGCGGGAGGGATCTCCTACGAGCAGTACTTC
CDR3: CASSQSRAGGISYEQYF

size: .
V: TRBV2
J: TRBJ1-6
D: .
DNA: TGTGCCAGCAGCGCAAGACTTGGTGATTCACCCCTCCACTTT
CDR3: CASSARLGDSPLHF

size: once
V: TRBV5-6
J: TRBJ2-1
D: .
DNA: TGTGCCAGCAGCTCGTTTGACAGAGGCTCCTACAATGAGCAGTTCTTC
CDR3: CASSSFDRGSYNEQFF

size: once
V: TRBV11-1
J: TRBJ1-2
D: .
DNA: TGTGCCAGCAGCTTGGGAGGAGGGGACCTTTATGGCTACACCTTC
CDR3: CASSLGGGDLYGYTF